These T cell receptor beta chains were read from a single sample in a study of T cell repertoires in cytomegalovirus infection. These receptors' antigens are unknown. TCRdb processed the reads anew with MiXCR; each CDR3 protein has one entry. The sample consists of around 770,000 distinct CDR3 sequences, just under 30% of them appearing once. The material was cultured CD8+ T cells from PBMCs, obtained from culture after CMV antigen stimulation. The receptors come from a human donor in good health (CMV status not recorded). Some clones in this sample may be carry-over from other donors' samples. The CDR3 runs from the conserved cysteine through the conserved F or W.

V gene	J gene	CDR3 protein
TRBV7-9	TRBJ1-2	CASSLTGAYTF
TRBV27	TRBJ1-5	CASSILQGHQPQHF
TRBV4-1	TRBJ1-1	CASSQFSGADTEAFF
TRBV7-2	TRBJ2-1	CASSQGIPGLGNYNEQFF
TRBV10-3	TRBJ2-1	CAISGPGGSGGMAPTNEQFF
TRBV5-6	TRBJ1-4	CASSLEWVDEKLFF
TRBV7-9	TRBJ2-7	CASSSGLAGGLAYEQYF
TRBV13	TRBJ2-1	CASSPAYGANEQFF
TRBV7-2	TRBJ1-1	CASSSPGGKTEAFF
TRBV5-4	TRBJ2-2	CASSPLLGGRTGELFF
TRBV5-5	TRBJ2-3	CASSSDPRVTQYF
TRBV5-4	TRBJ2-3	CASSYSPLASGGSTDTQYF
TRBV23-1	TRBJ1-1	CASSLTAPRDRGGADPEAFF
TRBV4-1	TRBJ2-3	CASSQDRLAGRGDTQYF
TRBV7-9	TRBJ2-3	CASSLSSAPTDTQYF
TRBV7-8	TRBJ1-6	CASSLYRSGYSPLHF
TRBV3-1	TRBJ2-5	CASSQDNSRGETQYF
TRBV2	TRBJ2-3	CASRGSFDTQYF
TRBV7-9	TRBJ2-7	CASSSTPGRPFGYEQYF
TRBV6-5	TRBJ2-5	CASSYLRQGARETQYF
TRBV15	TRBJ2-1	CATSGTSGGKDNEQFF
TRBV6-6	TRBJ1-5	CASKDRGDENQPQHF
TRBV15	TRBJ1-1	CATSRLSLDEAFF
TRBV7-8	TRBJ2-1	CASSLDGEQFF
TRBV29-1	TRBJ2-1	CSVVAPGRVTYNEQFF
TRBV6-6	TRBJ1-2	CASSESEQLLYYGYTF
TRBV2	TRBJ1-1	CANEGSEDTEAFF
TRBV5-4	TRBJ2-7	CASSLDDRVQYF